This entry features one T cell receptor (beta chain) sequence. Its antigen is not yet known. Base qualities are missing; no much larger clone stands one base away. The data stem from a study of cytomegalovirus exposure and HLA in healthy donors (dated by TCRdb to about 2017). About the study as a whole: The 666 repertoires of the first cohort and the approximately 110 validation repertoires were produced on the same platform, according to a later analysis. The study was designed to test whether signatures of past pathogen exposure could be identified by cataloging public T cell receptors. A separate validation cohort of more than 100 different subjects was used in addition to the roughly 640-subject first cohort. High-throughput TCR immunosequencing, statistical association of individual TCRs with disease status, and machine learning were combined to predict cytomegalovirus infection status.

Library creation used the immunoSEQ multiplex PCR assay. For the original study's pipeline: A statistical classification framework was developed to diagnose cytomegalovirus status using the catalog of TCR beta chain sequences. TCRdb re-hosts the immuneACCESS table, in-frame sequences only. Its copies lack some clones; in the studies checked, an unresolved V gene accounts for under half of them, and the cause for the rest is not known. V, J and clone size were drawn from that table, and D and trimming were deduced from the DNA. The sample table records 250,000 to 350,000 clones; around 87% of these occur just once. The top ten hold 0.92% of the sample. V loses 4 bases, J loses 4 bases, and the germline ends lie 12 bases apart. In the germline V gene, CDR1 corresponds to SGHTA and CDR2 to FQGTGA. From the cysteine up to the phenylalanine, the CDR3 has a length of 14 residues. Of all the DNA, just the CDR3 is kept, 42 bases in frame from base 1.

Study-wide conclusions, independent of this receptor: A later analysis had no HLA typing for the validation cohort, so co-occurrence there was scored across all 130 or so repertoires. The authors suggested that the approach could potentially be extended to other disease states and immunological phenotypes. In the study, about 150 TCR beta chains were listed as associated with cytomegalovirus. Of the cluster scores, approximately 94% were above 0 in a later analysis, which found that TCRs clustered in the first cohort also tended to co-occur in the roughly 130 validation repertoires. Three of the identified cytomegalovirus-associated TCR beta chains were confirmed in vitro to be specific for cytomegalovirus antigens. Most TCR sequences were seen in very few donors, while some public TCRs were found in many individuals. In both the original and validation cohorts, the classifier was reported to diagnose cytomegalovirus status with high specificity and sensitivity.

Donors formed part of the validation cohort, which comprised 120 subjects and was distinct from the first cohort of several hundred subjects. The sequencing sample was made of PBMCs. The rearranged chain carries TRBV7-3 and TRBJ2-3; the D region possibly corresponds to TRBD2 (6 bases align). The source of this sequence is a woman aged 18-29 years in good health and CMV-seronegative. The nucleotide sequence reads TGTGCCAGCAGCTCCAGTGGGGGGTCAGATACGCAGTATTTT. It is translated as CASSSSGGSDTQYF.